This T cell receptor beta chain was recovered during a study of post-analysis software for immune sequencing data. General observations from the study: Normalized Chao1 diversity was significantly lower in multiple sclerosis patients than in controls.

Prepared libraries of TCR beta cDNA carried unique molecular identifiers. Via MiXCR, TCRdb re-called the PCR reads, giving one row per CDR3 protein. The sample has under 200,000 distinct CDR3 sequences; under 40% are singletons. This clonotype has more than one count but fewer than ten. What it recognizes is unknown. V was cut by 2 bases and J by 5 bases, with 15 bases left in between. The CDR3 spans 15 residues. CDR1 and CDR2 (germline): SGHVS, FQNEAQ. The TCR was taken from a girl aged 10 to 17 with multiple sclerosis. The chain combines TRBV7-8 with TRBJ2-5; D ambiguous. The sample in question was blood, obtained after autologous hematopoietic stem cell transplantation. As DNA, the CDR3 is TGTGCCAGCAGCTTAATTCAAGAAAAGAGCGAGACCCAGTACTTC. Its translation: CASSLIQEKSETQYF.